These 11 T cell receptor beta chains came from one sample sequenced in a study of T-cell memory formation after mild COVID-19. Via MiXCR, TCRdb re-called the 5' RACE reads, giving one row per CDR3 protein. The sample lists around 160,000 distinct CDR3 sequences; approximately 10% were seen once. Sequenced input: PBMCs or a T cell subset sorted from them (not recorded which). The receptors shown here come from a man aged 18 to 29 who had mild COVID-19 (a few samples of this study predate the infection). Cell type and time point are not known.

This clonotype has just a few counts. The chain has TRBV11-2 and TRBJ2-3; weak D call: TRBD2 (6 bases). The germline V and J ends were trimmed by 5 bases and 7 bases, with 16 bases remaining between them. CDR1 is SGHAT, CDR2 FQNNGV, per germline. The CDR3 is made up of 14 amino acids. The chain's CDR3 is CASSPDGGRHTQYF. Written as DNA, the CDR3 is TGTGCCAGCAGCCCGGACGGGGGTCGGCATACGCAGTATTTT. Looking up the rest from reference TRBV11-2 and TRBJ2-3 gives the full variable domain: EAGVAQSPRYKIIEKRQSVAFWCNPISGHATLYWYQQILGQGPKLLIQFQNNGVVDDSQLPKDRFSAERLKGVDSTLKIQPAKLEDSAVYLCASSPDGGRHTQYFGPGTRLTVL.

This clonotype was seen a handful of times. This sequence joins TRBV3-1 and TRBJ1-6, with 11 bases fitting TRBD1. Germline assignment: CDR1 LGHDT and CDR2 YNNKEL (reference sequence). The CDR3 is 15 amino acids. V was pared by 3 bases and J by 11 bases, with 6 bases of the junction left unmatched. The CDR3 region is CASSQTGTGGAPLHF. CDR3 coding DNA: TGTGCCAGCAGCCAGACCGGGACAGGGGGAGCACCCCTCCACTTT.

This chain uses TRBV5-1 with TRBJ2-7; 7 positions match TRBD2. CDR1 is SGHRS and CDR2 is YFSETQ in the germline V gene. CDR3 length: 14 residues. Germline trimming cut 7 bases from V and 5 bases from J; bases unmatched to any gene: 12. For the CDR3, the DNA is TGCGCCAGCGGACTCCGGGACGGGGGGAACGAGCAGTACTTC. Protein: CASGLRDGGNEQYF.

A few counts support this clonotype. This chain connects TRBV7-9 to TRBJ1-1; D gene unclear. Trimming left V 6 bases short and J 4 bases short, with 15 bases between. The germline V gene encodes CDR1 SEHNR and CDR2 FQNEAQ (reference sequence). This CDR3 contains 14 residues. The CDR3 region is CASSFKNPGTEAFF. Written as DNA, the CDR3 is TGTGCCAGCAGTTTTAAAAACCCCGGCACTGAAGCTTTCTTT.

The V call is TRBV4-1, the J call TRBJ2-3; D is undetermined. The CDR3 spans 12 residues. Germline V gene data show CDR1 as MGHRA and CDR2 as YSYEKL. V lost 1 base to trimming and J lost 10 bases, with 9 bases between them. CDR3 sequence: CASSQVLEAQYF. The CDR3 bases are TGCGCCAGCAGCCAAGTATTAGAGGCGCAGTATTTT.

Remarks on this clonotype: One junction end disagrees with the germline gene, perhaps due to a read error. This sequence joins TRBV20-1 and TRBJ1-4, with TRBD1 identical over 7 bases. The CDR3 totals 14 residues. Germline V gene lookup returns CDR1 DFQATT and CDR2 SNEGSKA (reference sequence). The DNA of the CDR3 is TGCAGTGCTGCCCAGGGGGGCAGTGCTGAAAAACTGATTTTT. This codes for CSAAQGGSAEKLIF.

This clonotype appeared a few times. The chain has TRBV20-1 and TRBJ2-7; 7 nucleotides line up with TRBD1. V lost 3 bases, J lost 1 base, and 3 bases stayed unmatched. The CDR3 loop spans 13 amino acids. Germline assignment: CDR1 DFQATT and CDR2 SNEGSKA (reference sequence). In DNA, the CDR3 is TGCAGTGCTAGGGACAGGCGGTCCTACGAGCAGTACGTC. Translating gives CSARDRRSYEQYV.

The chain is built from TRBV4-2 and TRBJ1-3; the D is unclear. There are 13 residues in the CDR3. Trimming took 0 bases from V and 6 from J, leaving 6 bases between them. Looked up from germline, CDR1 is LGHNA and CDR2 is YNFKEQ. The CDR3 DNA follows: TGTGCCAGCAGCCAAGAAAAGGAAAACACCATATATTTT. It translates to CASSQEKENTIYF.

This sequence joins TRBV7-2 and TRBJ1-6, with a possible D match to TRBD1 (5 bases). This CDR3 contains 13 residues. Trimming stripped 2 bases from V and 13 bases from J, with 12 bases between. Germline CDR1 and CDR2: SGHTA and FQGNSA. In DNA, the CDR3 is TGTGCCAGCAGCTTACTTAGGGGAGATCCCCTCCACTTT. Its translation: CASSLLRGDPLHF.

This clonotype appeared a few times. V and J are TRBV20-1 and TRBJ1-2; 7 bases align to TRBD1. Trimming removed 2 bases from V and 2 bases from J; junction bases left unmatched: 2. In germline, CDR1 is DFQATT, CDR2 SNEGSKA (reference sequence). The CDR3 runs 13 residues. The CDR3, as DNA: TGCAGTGCTAGACAACAGGGGAACTATGGCTACACCTTC. The encoded protein is CSARQQGNYGYTF.

This clonotype came up a few times. The chain joins TRBV7-8 to TRBJ1-3; D possibly corresponds to TRBD1 (5 bases). Germline V CDR1 and CDR2: SGHVS, FQNEAQ. V was clipped by 5 bases and J by 0 bases, with 11 bases between them. This CDR3 has 15 residues. The DNA for the CDR3 is TGTGCCAGCAGCACCGGGGACCACTCTGGAAACACCATATATTTT. This gives the protein CASSTGDHSGNTIYF.